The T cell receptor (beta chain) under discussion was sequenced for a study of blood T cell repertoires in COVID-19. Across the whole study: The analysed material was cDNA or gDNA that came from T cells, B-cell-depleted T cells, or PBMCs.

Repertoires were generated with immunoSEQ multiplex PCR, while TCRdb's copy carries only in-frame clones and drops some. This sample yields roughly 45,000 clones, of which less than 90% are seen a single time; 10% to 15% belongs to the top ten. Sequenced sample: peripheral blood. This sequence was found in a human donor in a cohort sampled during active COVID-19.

CDR3 in DNA: TGTGCCAGCTCACCTACCCCGGGGGTCCTCTACAATGAGCAGTTCTTC. Its translation is CASSPTPGVLYNEQFF. V is TRBV18 and J is TRBJ2-1; possible D gene TRBD2, 6 bases. V shed 3 bases and J shed 3 bases, with 15 bases lying between them. The CDR3 runs to 16 residues. Germline CDR1 and CDR2: KGHSH and LQKENI.